The next 3 T cell receptor beta chains were all read from a single sample in a study of cytomegalovirus exposure and HLA in healthy donors. The PCR used 60 Vbeta and 13 Jbeta primers. This table comes from immunoSEQ multiplex PCR, and its TCRdb copy is limited to in-frame clones, with some not included. Counted here are about 130,000 clones, 75% to 85% occurring once; the ten biggest clones make up roughly 9.6%. Input material: PBMCs. All receptors derive from a young man in good health and CMV-seropositive.

This chain links TRBV27 with TRBJ2-7; 9 bases map to TRBD1. The V gene's germline CDR1 is MNHEY and CDR2 SMNVEV (reference sequence). The CDR3 consists of 13 residues. Trimming cost V 8 bases and J 7 bases; bases outside gene matches: 9. The CDR3 protein is CASGPGQGGEQYF. In DNA form, the CDR3 reads TGTGCCAGCGGACCGGGACAGGGTGGTGAGCAGTACTTC.

This chain connects TRBV4-1 to TRBJ2-7; a possible D gene is TRBD1 (5 bases). The V gene's germline CDR1 is MGHRA and CDR2 YSYEKL. V was pared by 1 base and J by 6 bases, with 10 bases between. CDR3 size: 13 residues. The CDR3 sequence: CASSQVEGAEQYF. As DNA, the CDR3 is TGCGCCAGCAGCCAAGTGGAAGGGGCCGAGCAGTACTTC.

The rearrangement joins TRBV29-1 to TRBJ2-7, with D perhaps TRBD1 (5 bases). The V end was cut by 4 bases, the J end by 2 bases, with 15 bases between. The CDR3 runs to 14 residues. From germline, CDR1 is SQVTM and CDR2 ANQGSEA. CDR3 bases: TGCAGCGTTGGGCTAACAGGTATGGCCTACGAGCAGTACTTC. Translated, it gives CSVGLTGMAYEQYF.